The TCR beta chain described here comes from a study of control samples from healthy donors and cancer patients. TCRdb's copy holds only in-frame clones and misses some; the assay was immunoSEQ multiplex PCR. The sample includes 110,000 or so clones, about nine tenths of them seen just once. The CDR3 has 14 amino acids. CDR1 is SGHAT, CDR2 FQNNGV, per germline. Trimming pared 1 base from V and 6 bases from J, leaving 13 bases between. The sample consisted of blood. The clonotype was recovered from a human donor in good health. The donor label of this sample is uncertain. The genes are TRBV11-2 and TRBJ2-7; possibly TRBD1 for D (5 bases). The CDR3 coding sequence is TGTGCCAGCAGCTTAGTAGGGGCTGTGGGCGAGCAGTACTTC. Its translation: CASSLVGAVGEQYF.